These T cell receptor beta chains were read from a single sample in a study of T-cell reconstitution after alpha-beta-depleted transplantation in children. TCRdb used MiXCR to reprocess the PCR reads, holding one entry per CDR3 protein. The top ten hold 28% of the sample, which has 200,000 to 250,000 distinct CDR3 sequences, 11% seen once. This sample comprised PBMCs, obtained before TCRalphabeta/CD19-depleted stem cell transplant. These receptors originate from a child under two years old with acute myeloid leukemia, due to receive a stem cell transplant. The CDR3 runs from the conserved cysteine through the conserved F or W. D genes are given only for firm matches. The size of a clone is reported for some rows only, either as once, few or many, or as a class for expanded clones.

j_call d_call clone_size v_call cdr3_nt cdr3_aa
TRBJ2-7 TRBD1 - TRBV18 TGTGCCAGCTCACGAACAGGGGGCCCCTCCTACGAGCAGTACTTC CASSRTGGPSYEQYF
TRBJ1-1 - many TRBV12-2 TGTGCAAGTCGCTTCCCTGATCGGACAGATTCCATGAACACTGAAGCTTTCTTT CASRFPDRTDSMNTEAFF
TRBJ2-7 - many TRBV6-2/TRBV6-3 TGTGCCAGCAGTTACTCTCCGGTACGGGGGGCGTACTACGAGCAGTACTTC CASSYSPVRGAYYEQYF
TRBJ2-7 TRBD2 many TRBV9 TGTGCCAGTGGACCTAGCGGGTCCTACGAGCAGTACTTC CASGPSGSYEQYF
TRBJ2-3 - many TRBV12-3/TRBV12-4 TGTGCCAGCAGGTTCCAATTATCCACAGATACGCAGTATTTT CASRFQLSTDTQYF
TRBJ1-4 - many TRBV2 TGTGCCAGCACACGTAGGGTGAATGAAAAACTGTTTTTT CASTRRVNEKLFF
TRBJ2-4 TRBD1 many TRBV5-4 TGTGCCAGCAGCTTTGGACAGGGGAGGAACATTCAGTACTTC CASSFGQGRNIQYF
TRBJ1-1 TRBD1 many TRBV5-1 TGCGCCAGCCGGGACAGGGACACTGAAGCTTTCTTT CASRDRDTEAFF
TRBJ2-1 - many TRBV5-6 TGTGCCAGCAGCTGGGCAGGGCCTAAAAATGAGCAGTTCTTC CASSWAGPKNEQFF
TRBJ2-5 TRBD2 many TRBV4-2 TGTGCCAGCAGCCAAGGACTAGCGGGACTTCAAGAGACCCAGTACTTC CASSQGLAGLQETQYF
TRBJ2-1 TRBD2 many TRBV6-2/TRBV6-3 TGTGCCAGCAGTTACGTGGGACTAGCGGGGGCCAATGAGCAGTTCTTC CASSYVGLAGANEQFF
TRBJ1-5 - many TRBV4-1 TGCGCCAGCAGCCAAGAGGCGTTTAGCAATCAGCCCCAGCATTTT CASSQEAFSNQPQHF
TRBJ2-7 TRBD2 - TRBV19 TGTGCCAGTAATTCGAAAGGACTAGCGGGGTCCTACGAGCAGTACTTC CASNSKGLAGSYEQYF
TRBJ1-1 TRBD1 many TRBV5-1 TGCGCCAGCAGCTTCTCACAGGGGATAGGGAACACTGAAGCTTTCTTT CASSFSQGIGNTEAFF
TRBJ1-5 - many TRBV5-1 TGCGCCAGCAGCTTGGGGGTGAATCAGCCCCAGCATTTT CASSLGVNQPQHF
TRBJ1-3 - many TRBV10-2 TGCGCCAGCAGTGAGTTCAGCTCCTCTGGAAACACCATATATTTT CASSEFSSSGNTIYF
TRBJ2-5 - many TRBV5-1 TGCGCCAGCAGCTCCACCGCCGACACCACAGGCCAAGAGACCCAGTACTTC CASSSTADTTGQETQYF
TRBJ2-3 TRBD2 many TRBV9 TGTGCCAGCAGCGCTACTAGCGGGACAGATACGCAGTATTTT CASSATSGTDTQYF
TRBJ1-1 TRBD1 many TRBV5-1 TGCGCCAGCAGCTTACAGGGGGCGCAGAACACTGAAGCTTTCTTT CASSLQGAQNTEAFF
TRBJ1-1 - many TRBV11-1 TGTGCCAGCAGCCAAGACAGTGAAGCTTTCTTT CASSQDSEAFF
TRBJ2-7 - - TRBV21-1 TGTGCCAGCAGCAAAGGTGGGACGGTGTCATGCGAGCAGTACTTC CASSKGGTVSCEQYF
TRBJ2-3 - - TRBV12-3/TRBV12-4 TGTGCCAGCACCCGAAAGGAAGGGGTGGGCACAGATACGCAGTATTTT CASTRKEGVGTDTQYF
TRBJ2-2 - few TRBV7-6 TGTGCCAGCAGCTCGCCGTACGGGACCGGGGAGCTGTTTTTT CASSSPYGTGELFF
TRBJ1-4 - many TRBV7-2 TGTGCCAGCAGCTTGCCCATGGGAAAACTGTTTTTT CASSLPMGKLFF
TRBJ1-5 - many TRBV10-1 TGCGCCAGTCCGGAGCGGGACAGCAATCAGCCCCAGCATTTT CASPERDSNQPQHF
TRBJ2-7 TRBD2 few TRBV7-2 TGTGCCAGCAGGTCCGTAGCGGGAGAATCTGGAGAAGGGCAGTACTTC CASRSVAGESGEGQYF
TRBJ2-1 TRBD2 many TRBV11-1 TGTGCCAGCAGCTTGCTAGCGGGAGGGCGCAATGAGCAGTTCTTC CASSLLAGGRNEQFF
TRBJ2-2 - few TRBV7-2 TGTGCCAGCAGCGGCCCCGGGACACAACACACCGGGGAGCTGTTTTTT CASSGPGTQHTGELFF
TRBJ1-3 - many TRBV12-3/TRBV12-4 TGTGCCAGCAGCCTAAGTGGGACGTCTGGAAACACCATATATTTT CASSLSGTSGNTIYF
TRBJ2-5 - - TRBV3-1 TGTGCCTTCAGTTTTGGACAGAGGGAGACCCAGTACTTC CAFSFGQRETQYF
TRBJ2-1 TRBD2 - TRBV28 TGTGCCAGCAGCCCCGGGGCTAGCGGTTACAATGAGCAGTTCTTC CASSPGASGYNEQFF
TRBJ1-1 - few TRBV5-1 TGCGCCAGCAGCTTGTTGACGGAGAACACTGAAGCTTTCTTT CASSLLTENTEAFF
TRBJ1-2 TRBD1 many TRBV29-1 TGCAGCGCAACAGGGGCTGGCTACACCTTC CSATGAGYTF
TRBJ1-1 - many TRBV5-6 TGTGCCAGCAGCTTTCAGAGCACTGAAGCTTTCTTT CASSFQSTEAFF
TRBJ2-7 - many TRBV12-3/TRBV12-4 TGTGCCAGCGGGGACGGACACCCCTACGAGCAGTACTTC CASGDGHPYEQYF
TRBJ2-2 TRBD2 - TRBV12-3/TRBV12-4 TGTGCCAGCAGTCCGAGACTAGCGGGGGTGAACACCGGGGAGCTGTTTTTT CASSPRLAGVNTGELFF
TRBJ2-5 TRBD2 many TRBV27 TGTGCCAGCAGTTGGACTAGCGCCCCCGGGACCCAGTACTTC CASSWTSAPGTQYF
TRBJ2-7 TRBD2 many TRBV11-3 TGTGCCAGCAGCTTAAAGGGGACTAGCGGGAGTGGCGTAAGTTACGAGCAGTACTTC CASSLKGTSGSGVSYEQYF
TRBJ2-2 - many TRBV5-1 TGCGCCAGCAGCTTCCCAGCAGGTACACAGGAGCTGTTTTTT CASSFPAGTQELFF
TRBJ2-7 - many TRBV7-9 TGTGCCAGCAGCTCGGATTTTAACGAGCAGTACTTC CASSSDFNEQYF
TRBJ2-2 - many TRBV9 TGTGCCAGCCGACCGGGCCTTAGCTCCGGGGAGCTGTTTTTT CASRPGLSSGELFF
TRBJ1-1 - - TRBV18 TGTGCCAGCTCACCTGGGGAGAACACTGAAGCTTTCTTT CASSPGENTEAFF
TRBJ1-2 TRBD1 few TRBV5-6 TGTGCCAGCAGCCGGGACAGGGATCACTATGGCTACACCTTC CASSRDRDHYGYTF
TRBJ1-1 - - TRBV18 TGTGCCAGCCGGGGATCGGGGGACACTGAAGCTTTCTTT CASRGSGDTEAFF
TRBJ2-3 - many TRBV20-1 TGCAGTGCCCTGAGGAGGACGAGCACAGATACGCAGTATTTT CSALRRTSTDTQYF
TRBJ1-5 - many TRBV7-2 TGTGCCAGCAGCTTTGGTGCAGAGGATCAGCCCCAGCATTTT CASSFGAEDQPQHF
TRBJ2-6 TRBD1 many TRBV28 TGTGCCAGCAGTCTCGGGACAGGGTGGGGGCCTGGGGCCAACGTCCTGACTTTC CASSLGTGWGPGANVLTF
TRBJ2-5 TRBD1 - TRBV11-2 TGTGCCAGCAGCTCTATACCGGGACAGCAAGAGACCCAGTACTTC CASSSIPGQQETQYF
TRBJ2-7 - many TRBV5-5 TGTGCCAGCATAAGTTACAATTACGAGCAGTACTTC CASISYNYEQYF
TRBJ2-1 - - TRBV7-3 TGTGCCAGCAGCTTAACGAGTAGCGAGTACAATGAGCAGTTCTTC CASSLTSSEYNEQFF
TRBJ2-7 TRBD1 many TRBV24-1 TGTGCCACCAGTGACCCTGGGACAGCAGCCGAGCAGTACTTC CATSDPGTAAEQYF
TRBJ1-1 - many TRBV2 TGTGCCAGCAGTGAGTCCGAAGTGAGGATCAAAACTGAAGCTTTCTTT CASSESEVRIKTEAFF
TRBJ1-1 - many TRBV6-1 TGTGCCAGCAGTCCACGGTCCTCCCTAGGAACTGAAGCTTTCTTT CASSPRSSLGTEAFF